The rows below give T cell receptor beta chains drawn from one sample of a study of human thymus T cells. TCRdb's table, derived via immunoSEQ multiplex PCR, lists solely in-frame clones and lacks some. This sample has about 120,000 clones, with approximately 96% found just once. Sequencing input: thymus tissue. Receptors were obtained from a boy in the first two years of life with a congenital heart defect but otherwise immunologically healthy. Each CDR3 is given with its conserved first and last residue. D genes are given only for firm matches. Size tells how often a clone was seen (once, few, many) or the class of an expanded clone, and some rows leave it out.

J,V,D,size,DNA,CDR3
TRBJ1-1,TRBV4-3,NA,NA,TGCGCCAGCAGCCAAGAGACCAGGGGCCCGAGGGCTTTCTTT,CASSQETRGPRAFF
TRBJ1-1,TRBV12-5,TRBD1,NA,TGTGCTAGTGGTTCGAGGACAGGGAACACTGAAGCTTTCTTT,CASGSRTGNTEAFF
TRBJ1-5,TRBV5-6,NA,NA,TGTGCCAGCAGCAAGGACAGCCATCAGCCCCAGCATTTT,CASSKDSHQPQHF
TRBJ1-2,TRBV4-3,NA,NA,TGCGCCACCAAGGGAACCCACGAATCGGGGAAGGCTAAAAGCTACACCTTC,CATKGTHESGKAKSYTF
TRBJ1-4,TRBV15,TRBD1,NA,TGTGCCACCAGCAGGACCCGACAGGGGAGTAATGAAAAACTGTTTTTT,CATSRTRQGSNEKLFF
TRBJ2-5,TRBV6-5,NA,NA,TGTGCCAGCAGTTACTGGGGACAACAAGAGACCCAGTACTTC,CASSYWGQQETQYF
TRBJ2-1,TRBV6-1,NA,NA,TGTGCCAGCAGTGAAAGAGCTTGCATTTCCTACAATGAGCAGTTCTTC,CASSERACISYNEQFF
TRBJ1-2,TRBV30,NA,NA,TGTGCCTGGAGAACAGGTCGGACTAACTATGGCTACACCTTC,CAWRTGRTNYGYTF
TRBJ2-3,TRBV6-5,NA,NA,TGTGCCAGCAGTACCCCTCGGGGGATAGCTACGCAGTATTTT,CASSTPRGIATQYF
TRBJ2-1,TRBV7-6,NA,NA,TGTGCCAGCAGCTTAGATGGCTATCTCGGCGATGAGCAGTTCTTC,CASSLDGYLGDEQFF
TRBJ1-2,TRBV4-1,NA,NA,TGCGCCAGCAGCCAAGATAGACCGTATCCCCTCTATGGCTACACCTTC,CASSQDRPYPLYGYTF
TRBJ2-1,TRBV29-1,TRBD1,NA,TGCAGCGTCGACAGGGGGGCCCATGAGCAGTTCTTC,CSVDRGAHEQFF
TRBJ2-7,TRBV30,TRBD2,once,TGTGCCTGGACCGAGCGGACTAGCAGTTACGAGCAGTACTTC,CAWTERTSSYEQYF
TRBJ2-5,TRBV9,NA,NA,TGTGCCAGCAGCCCCCATTGGACAGTGGGCGAGACCCAGTACTTC,CASSPHWTVGETQYF
TRBJ2-1,TRBV9,NA,NA,TGTGCCAGCAGCGTAGATTGGGCGGTTTCCTACAATGAGCAGTTCTTC,CASSVDWAVSYNEQFF
TRBJ2-5,TRBV18,NA,NA,TGTGCCAGCTCACCCGGGGTCCAAGAGACCCAGTACTTC,CASSPGVQETQYF
TRBJ1-2,TRBV6-5,NA,NA,TGTGCCAGCATGCAGGGACCAAACTATGGCTACACCTTC,CASMQGPNYGYTF
TRBJ2-5,TRBV18,NA,once,TGTGCCAGCTCAACCCAAGAGACCCAGTACTTC,CASSTQETQYF
TRBJ2-1,TRBV10-2,NA,NA,TGCGCCAGCAGCAAGCCAGGGGGGGCTGGGGACAATGAGCAGTTCTTC,CASSKPGGAGDNEQFF
TRBJ1-5,TRBV27,NA,once,TGTGCCAGCAGTACATCGGGGGCGGGGGTACCTTATAGCAATCAGCCCCAGCATTTT,CASSTSGAGVPYSNQPQHF
TRBJ2-2,TRBV5-6,NA,NA,TGTGCCAGCAGCCTCAAGAACACCGGGGAGCTGTTTTTT,CASSLKNTGELFF
TRBJ2-1,TRBV10-2,TRBD2,NA,TGCGCCAGCAGTGAGTCGATCCTAGCGGGGGGGGGCAATGAGCAGTTCTTC,CASSESILAGGGNEQFF
TRBJ1-2,TRBV5-6,NA,once,TGTGCCAGCAGATCACTAACTTGGGGGGGACACAGGGATAACCATGGCTACACCTTC,CASRSLTWGGHRDNHGYTF
TRBJ1-4,TRBV28,NA,NA,TGTGCCACCAGCACGACCGGACAGCTTAATGAAAAACTGTTTTTT,CATSTTGQLNEKLFF
TRBJ2-2,TRBV30,NA,NA,TGTGCCTGGAGTGGTATTCGACGGGTCACCGGGGAGCTGTTTTTT,CAWSGIRRVTGELFF
TRBJ1-1,TRBV2,NA,NA,TGTGCCAGCGGCCTACAGGGTGGCACTGAAGCTTTCTTT,CASGLQGGTEAFF
TRBJ2-2,TRBV10-3,TRBD2,NA,TGTGCCATCAGCCCGACTAGCGGGGGTTCGAACACCGGGGAGCTGTTTTTT,CAISPTSGGSNTGELFF
TRBJ2-7,TRBV7-2,NA,NA,TGTGCCAGCAGCCAGTCCGGGGGACCCTCCTACGAGCAGTACTTC,CASSQSGGPSYEQYF
TRBJ1-1,TRBV19,NA,NA,TGTGCCAGTAGTATGCGCTCCCGAGACGTCGGCACTGAAGCTTTCTTT,CASSMRSRDVGTEAFF
TRBJ1-5,TRBV15,NA,NA,TGTGCCACCAGCGACCGGGTCCTAGGGAATATCCAGCATTTT,CATSDRVLGNIQHF
TRBJ2-7,TRBV28,TRBD1,NA,TGTGCCAGCCCCCCTACAGGGGAACAGTACTCCTACGAGCAGTACTTC,CASPPTGEQYSYEQYF
TRBJ2-1,TRBV4-1,TRBD2,NA,TGCGCCAGCAGCCAAGTAGACGGGGGGGCCGGGGATGAGCAGTTCTTC,CASSQVDGGAGDEQFF
TRBJ1-5,TRBV6-4,TRBD1,once,TGTGCCAGCAGTGACGGGGGGACAGGTAATCAGCCCCAGCATTTT,CASSDGGTGNQPQHF
TRBJ2-2,TRBV15,TRBD1,once,TGTGCCACCAGCAGAGAGGGGGGACAGGGGACCGGGGAGCTGTTTTTT,CATSREGGQGTGELFF
TRBJ2-5,TRBV29-1,NA,NA,TGCAGCGTGGGGACACAAGAGACCCAGTACTTC,CSVGTQETQYF
TRBJ2-3,TRBV6-5,NA,once,TGTGCCAGCAGTCCCTCGGGCCCCTCCCCGGATACGCAGTATTTT,CASSPSGPSPDTQYF
TRBJ2-3,TRBV6-5,NA,NA,TGTGCCAGCAGTCCCCCGGGGCCCCGACCCGATACGCAGTATTTT,CASSPPGPRPDTQYF
TRBJ1-2,TRBV27,TRBD1,NA,TGTGCCAGCAGGGGACAGACCTATGGCTACACCTTC,CASRGQTYGYTF
TRBJ1-1,TRBV4-1,NA,NA,TGCGCCAGCAGCCCACCGGGACTCACTACAGGCACTGAAGCTTTCTTT,CASSPPGLTTGTEAFF
TRBJ1-1,TRBV19,NA,NA,TGTGCCAGTAGCCTTGAACTCAGGAACACTGAAGCTTTCTTT,CASSLELRNTEAFF
TRBJ1-2,TRBV5-6,NA,few,TGTGCCAGCAGCTTGTATAACTATGGCTACACCTTC,CASSLYNYGYTF
TRBJ1-6,TRBV4-3,NA,NA,TGCGCCAGCAGCCAAGATAGGGATAATTCACCCCTCCACTTT,CASSQDRDNSPLHF